Sequencing of this T cell receptor beta chain was carried out in a study of blood T cell repertoires in COVID-19. Overall study context: Sites in the United States, Italy and Spain provided acute and convalescent COVID-19 samples. PBMCs, B-cell-depleted T cells, or T cells provided the cDNA or gDNA that made up the material.

The V gene's germline CDR1 is LGHDT and CDR2 YNNKEL (reference sequence). This CDR3 region has 14 residues. V was shortened by 3 bases and J by 0 bases, with 6 bases between the two germline ends. In the original workflow: Reference gene primer amplification yielded estimated nucleated cell counts. Sequencing used immunoSEQ multiplex PCR; TCRdb keeps in-frame clones, though not all of them. The DNA was the basis for D and trimming; V, J and clone size are from that table. Found here are a few hundred thousand clones, around 86% of them singletons; the top ten hold approximately 4.6%. Participants' own reports of clinical history determined their cohort assignment.

This TCR was sampled from a woman in her thirties or forties with acute COVID-19. Sequenced: PBMCs or T cells enriched from blood (not recorded which). This chain joins TRBV3-1 (or the pseudogene TRBV3-2) and TRBJ2-1; D unclear. The CDR3 loop is CASSHLSSYNEQFF. In DNA, the CDR3 is TGTGCCAGCAGCCACCTCAGCTCCTACAATGAGCAGTTCTTC.